These 27 T cell receptor beta chains were all obtained from the same sample, sequenced in a study of cytomegalovirus exposure and HLA in healthy donors. The PCR made use of 60 Vbeta and 13 Jbeta primers. TCRdb keeps only in-frame clones here, not all; method: immunoSEQ multiplex PCR. The sample has about 140,000 clones; less than 80% are singletons. Source material: PBMCs. Receptors originate from a female donor in good health and CMV-seropositive.

The chain carries TRBV5-8 and TRBJ2-1; TRBD1 matches at 8 bases. Trimming at V came to 7 bases and at J to 2 bases, leaving 11 bases not matched to a gene. In germline, CDR1 is SGHTS, CDR2 YDEGEE. This CDR3 has 16 amino acids. CDR3 protein: CASLYPGQEPYNEQFF. The CDR3 DNA is TGTGCCAGCCTTTATCCGGGACAGGAGCCCTACAATGAGCAGTTCTTC.

The chain carries TRBV7-3 and TRBJ2-7; 7 bases are shared with TRBD1. V lost 5 bases and J lost 6; bases outside the gene matches: 7. Germline V gene lookup returns CDR1 SGHTA and CDR2 FQGTGA. The CDR3 is 13 residues long. CDR3 in amino acids: CASSMGQSGEQYF. CDR3 DNA sequence: TGTGCCAGCAGCATGGGACAGAGCGGCGAGCAGTACTTC.

This clone has just a few counts. CDR3 nucleotide sequence: TGCGCCAGCAGTGACAGGGGGGATTATAGCAATCAGCCCCAGCATTTT. Protein sequence: CASSDRGDYSNQPQHF. This chain links TRBV10-2 with TRBJ1-5; 7 nucleotides align to TRBD1. The CDR3 loop spans 16 amino acids. Germline lookup yields CDR1 WSHSY and CDR2 SAAADI. Losses at the gene ends were 3 bases for V and 0 bases for J; bases not matched to a gene: 5.

The rearrangement links TRBV5-6 to TRBJ2-5; weak D call: TRBD1 (6 bases). The assigned J gene may be wrong: the sequence end matches TRBJ2-7 better. Per germline, CDR1 SGHDT and CDR2 YYEEEE. This CDR3 is built from 13 residues. DNA of the CDR3: TGTGCCAGCAGCTCCGGGACACAAAACGAGCAGTACTTC. Translation: CASSSGTQNEQYF.

The chain joins TRBV27 to TRBJ2-1; 7 bases map to TRBD1. This CDR3 region has 15 residues. Germline trimming cut 0 bases from V and 9 bases from J; bases unmatched to any gene: 8. CDR1 and CDR2 from the germline V gene are MNHEY and SMNVEV (reference sequence). The CDR3 loop reads CASSLSIQGDGEQFF. As DNA, the CDR3 is TGTGCCAGCAGTTTATCCATTCAGGGGGATGGTGAGCAGTTCTTC.

J is TRBJ2-7 and V is TRBV18; D gene unclear. V was trimmed by 3 bases and J by 1 base, leaving 13 bases between them. This CDR3 has 15 residues. CDR1 KGHSH and CDR2 LQKENI come from the germline V gene. The CDR3 DNA follows: TGTGCCAGCTCACCCGGGTCGACCCAATCCTACGAGCAGTACTTC. Its protein product is CASSPGSTQSYEQYF. Full variable domain (rest looked up from reference TRBV18 and TRBJ2-7): NAGVMQNPRHLVRRRGQEARLRCSPMKGHSHVYWYRQLPEEGLKFMVYLQKENIIDESGMPKERFSAEFPKEGPSILRIQQVVRGDSAAYFCASSPGSTQSYEQYFGPGTRLTVT.

The J gene is TRBJ2-1, the V gene TRBV18, with 10 bases aligning to TRBD2. Germline values: CDR1 KGHSH, CDR2 LQKENI. V shed 3 bases, J shed 4 bases, and the junction held 3 bases outside the gene matches. CDR3 length: 15 amino acids. Here the CDR3 reads CASSPGLAEYNEQFF. CDR3 DNA: TGTGCCAGCTCACCCGGACTAGCGGAATACAATGAGCAGTTCTTC.

V gene TRBV2 combines with J gene TRBJ2-1; 9 bases are shared with TRBD2. The germline V gene encodes CDR1 SNHLY and CDR2 FYNNEI. The CDR3 contains 17 residues. With V trimmed by 5 bases and J by 4 bases, 12 bases remained unmatched. The CDR3 sequence: CASSLHSGTSRYNEQFF. CDR3 coding DNA: TGTGCCAGCAGTTTACACTCCGGGACTAGCAGATACAATGAGCAGTTCTTC.

The chain couples TRBV18 to TRBJ2-6; 8 nucleotides agree with TRBD2. The CDR3 totals 15 residues. The germline V gene encodes CDR1 KGHSH and CDR2 LQKENI. V lost 3 bases to trimming and J lost 2 bases; unmatched junction nucleotides: 0. CDR3 nucleotide sequence: TGTGCCAGCTCACCCGGGGGGGCTGGGGCCAACGTCCTGACTTTC. Encoded protein: CASSPGGAGANVLTF.

This chain connects TRBV2 to TRBJ2-1; D is unresolved. This CDR3 is 11 amino acids long. V was trimmed by 8 bases and J by 9 bases, leaving 11 bases between them. Germline V gives CDR1 SNHLY, CDR2 FYNNEI. CDR3 nucleotide sequence: TGTGCCAGCTCGAGCGTTCGTGAGCAGTTCTTC. This codes for CASSSVREQFF.

The genes are TRBV27 and TRBJ1-1; D unclear. From germline, CDR1 is MNHEY and CDR2 SMNVEV (reference sequence). The CDR3 spans 14 residues. Between the trimmed V and J ends, which lost 5 bases and 1 base, there was a span of 11 bases. CDR3 in amino acids: CASSPYVSNTEAFF. CDR3 nucleotide sequence: TGTGCCAGCAGTCCCTACGTCTCGAACACTGAAGCTTTCTTT.

The gene calls are TRBV5-4 and TRBJ2-5; a weak D match, TRBD2 (6 bases). The CDR3 has 15 amino acids. V was clipped by 4 bases and J by 4 bases, with 17 bases between them. In germline, CDR1 is SGHNT, CDR2 YYREEE (reference sequence). CDR3 nucleotide sequence: TGTGCCAGCAGCGGACTCGGGGGTTGGAGAGAGACCCAGTACTTC. Protein product: CASSGLGGWRETQYF.

This chain joins TRBV5-1 and TRBJ1-6; D gene ambiguous. CDR3 length: 15 amino acids. Germline CDR1 SGHRS, CDR2 YFSETQ. Trimming removed 0 bases from V and 7 bases from J, with 11 bases in between. CDR3 nucleotides: TGCGCCAGCAGCTTGGCCAATGTGGCAAATTCACCCCTCCACTTT. Translating gives CASSLANVANSPLHF.

The V and J genes are TRBV14 and TRBJ2-1; tentatively, D is TRBD2 (5 bases). V lost 6 bases and J lost 8, with 11 bases in between. The CDR3 loop spans 12 amino acids. Germline-derived CDR1 and CDR2 are SGHDN and FVKESK. This chain's CDR3 is CASRRSGDEQFF. The DNA of the CDR3 is TGTGCCAGCAGACGTTCCGGGGATGAGCAGTTCTTC.

The chain recombines TRBV10-3 with TRBJ1-5; tentatively, D is TRBD1 (6 bases). Between the trimmed V and J ends, which lost 3 bases and 6 bases, there was a span of 12 bases. There are 14 residues in the CDR3. CDR1 and CDR2 (germline): ENHRY, SYGVKD. In DNA form, the CDR3 reads TGTGCCATCAGTGACCCGGACAGTTTTCAGCCCCAGCATTTT. Amino acids: CAISDPDSFQPQHF.

The J gene is TRBJ2-5, the V gene TRBV4-2; TRBD2 is a possible D gene (5 bases). From germline, CDR1 is LGHNA and CDR2 YNFKEQ. The CDR3 loop spans 15 amino acids. V lost 0 bases and J lost 4, with 12 bases in between. The CDR3 loop is CASSQDLPAAETQYF. CDR3 nucleotide sequence: TGTGCCAGCAGCCAAGATCTTCCAGCGGCAGAGACCCAGTACTTC.

In its sample, this clone was seen once. This chain links TRBV7-9 with TRBJ2-2, with TRBD1 identical over 9 bases. This CDR3 is 15 amino acids long. Germline V lookup: CDR1 SEHNR, CDR2 FQNEAQ (reference sequence). V gave up 5 bases and J gave up 6 bases; unmatched junction bases: 7. The CDR3 nucleotides read TGTGCCAGCAGCCCCCGACAGGGGGGACCCGGGGAGCTGTTTTTT. Translated: CASSPRQGGPGELFF.

This clone came up once. The chain links TRBV28 to TRBJ1-4; D is possibly TRBD1 (6 bases). The V end lost 2 bases, the J end lost 6 bases, and 7 bases lay between the germline ends. Germline CDR1 and CDR2: MDHEN and SYDVKM. This CDR3 has 13 amino acids. CDR3 coding DNA: TGTGCCAGCAGTTTACCAGGGGATGAAAAACTGTTTTTT. Translation gives CASSLPGDEKLFF.

The chain joins TRBV13 to TRBJ2-1; 7 nucleotides match TRBD2. The CDR3 has 15 amino acids. The V and J ends lost 1 base and 5 bases, in that order; junction bases with no gene match: 5. Germline V gene data show CDR1 as PRHDT and CDR2 as FYEKMQ (reference sequence). This CDR3 is CASSLAGTTNNEQFF. The CDR3 coding sequence is TGTGCCAGCAGCTTAGCCGGGACTACCAACAATGAGCAGTTCTTC.

The V gene is TRBV7-2, the J gene TRBJ1-6; D gene unclear. The V gene's germline CDR1 is SGHTA and CDR2 FQGNSA. The CDR3 runs to 14 residues. Trimming shortened V by 3 bases and J by 7 bases, and 10 bases separated the two germline ends. CDR3 DNA: TGTGCCAGCAGCTTGGTACGGTTCAATTCACCCCTCCACTTT. Translating gives CASSLVRFNSPLHF. Full variable domain (outside the CDR3, taken from reference TRBV7-2 and TRBJ1-6): GAGVSQSPSNKVTEKGKDVELRCDPISGHTALYWYRQSLGQGLEFLIYFQGNSAPDKSGLPSDRFSAERTGGSVSTLTIQRTQQEDSAVYLCASSLVRFNSPLHFGNGTRLTVT.

The V gene is TRBV5-4, the J gene TRBJ1-1; 12 bases align to TRBD1. This CDR3 has 15 residues. The V and J ends lost 3 bases and 0 bases, in that order; junction bases with no gene match: 0. Germline CDR1 reads SGHNT; CDR2 reads YYREEE (reference sequence). In nucleotides, the CDR3 is TGTGCCAGCAGCTGGGACAGGGGGCTGAACACTGAAGCTTTCTTT. Translating gives CASSWDRGLNTEAFF.

This clone occurred a few times. V is TRBV7-9 and J is TRBJ2-7; possibly TRBD2 for D (5 bases). There are 12 residues in the CDR3. Trimming shortened V by 2 bases and J by 7 bases, and 9 bases separated the two germline ends. Germline CDR1 is SEHNR and CDR2 is FQNEAQ (reference sequence). CDR3 amino acids: CASSLSREEQYF. The CDR3 bases are TGTGCCAGCAGCTTATCCCGGGAAGAGCAGTACTTC.

This chain connects TRBV28 to TRBJ2-5; D may be TRBD1 (6 bases). Trimming removed 7 bases from V and 6 bases from J, with 15 bases in between. The CDR3 length is 13 residues. The germline CDR1 and CDR2 sequences are MDHEN and SYDVKM. CDR3 sequence reads: CASTNRALQTQYF. CDR3 DNA sequence: TGTGCCAGCACTAACAGGGCCCTACAGACCCAGTACTTC.

The V call is TRBV11-2, the J call TRBJ2-7; 10 bases are shared with TRBD1. The CDR3 extends over 14 amino acids. With V trimmed by 5 bases and J by 5 bases, 6 bases remained unmatched. Germline values: CDR1 SGHAT, CDR2 FQNNGV. The CDR3 protein is CASSTRGQGNEQYF. The CDR3 nucleotides are TGTGCCAGCAGCACTAGGGGACAGGGGAACGAGCAGTACTTC.

V gene TRBV6-5 combines with J gene TRBJ1-1, with D possibly matching TRBD1 (6 bases). There are 12 residues in the CDR3. CDR1 MNHEY and CDR2 SVGAGI come from the germline V gene. The V and J ends lost 11 bases and 7 bases respectively, with 17 bases between them. The CDR3 sequence is CAGTNRQDEAFF. In DNA form, the CDR3 reads TGTGCCGGCACGAACCGACAGGATGAAGCTTTCTTT.

This sequence joins TRBV19 and TRBJ2-7; TRBD1 aligns across 7 bases. The CDR3 runs to 14 residues. The germline V gene has CDR1 LNHDA and CDR2 SQIVND (reference sequence). V trimming: 3 bases; J trimming: 6 bases; junction bases outside the gene matches: 8. CDR3 coding DNA: TGTGCCAGTAGTATGGGGACAGAGGCGGGCGAGCAGTACTTC. Amino acid sequence: CASSMGTEAGEQYF.

The chain carries TRBV5-1 and TRBJ1-3, with D hard to call. Trimming left V 3 bases short and J 4 bases short, with 8 bases between. This CDR3 spans 13 amino acids. From germline, CDR1 is SGHRS and CDR2 YFSETQ. CDR3: CASSSETGNTIYF. The CDR3 DNA reads as TGCGCCAGCAGCTCCGAGACAGGAAACACCATATATTTT.